The 10 T cell receptor beta chains listed next were all sequenced from one sample in a study of cytomegalovirus exposure and HLA in healthy donors. PCR was performed using 60 Vbeta and 13 Jbeta primers. Measured with immunoSEQ multiplex PCR; TCRdb has only the in-frame clones, and not every one. Of 200,000 to 250,000 clones in the sample, approximately 80% are singletons; the top ten hold less than 4.5%. Sequences were obtained from PBMCs. The source is a male donor in good health and CMV-seronegative.

The table lists this clone with a count of one. Here the CDR3 DNA reads TGTGCCAGCAGCCAGATTCAGGGGACCCACGGCTACACCTTC. Residues: CASSQIQGTHGYTF. The V gene is TRBV14, the J gene TRBJ1-2, with D possibly being TRBD1 (6 bases). Trimming cost V 3 bases and J 8 bases, with 16 bases left between them. Germline CDR1 and CDR2: SGHDN and FVKESK. The CDR3 has 14 amino acids. The variable domain in full, with the rest retrieved from reference TRBV14 and TRBJ1-2, is EAGVTQFPSHSVIEKGQTVTLRCDPISGHDNLYWYRRVMGKEIKFLLHFVKESKQDESGMPNNRFLAERTGGTYSTLKVQPAELEDSGVYFCASSQIQGTHGYTFGSGTRLTVV.

This clone was counted a single time. The chain carries TRBV7-9 and TRBJ2-4; TRBD1 might be the D (6 bases). Germline CDR1 is SEHNR and CDR2 is FQNEAQ (reference sequence). CDR3 length: 18 amino acids. The V end was cut by 3 bases, the J end by 2 bases, with 20 bases between. CDR3 in DNA: TGTGCCAGCAGCTTCGCGTTACAGGGATTTAGTTCCAAAAACATTCAGTACTTC. It specifies CASSFALQGFSSKNIQYF. Complete variable domain (other parts from reference TRBV7-9 and TRBJ2-4): DTGVSQNPRHKITKRGQNVTFRCDPISEHNRLYWYRQTLGQGPEFLTYFQNEAQLEKSRLLSDRFSAERPKGSFSTLEIQRTEQGDSAMYLCASSFALQGFSSKNIQYFGAGTRLSVL.

The chain couples TRBV28 to TRBJ1-2; D is possibly TRBD1 (6 bases). This CDR3 has 13 residues. The V gene lost 1 base and the J gene lost 8 bases, with 11 bases spanning the gap. The germline V gene has CDR1 MDHEN and CDR2 SYDVKM. The CDR3 region has the DNA TGTGCCAGCAGTTTATTGGGGGCGCGGGGCTACACCTTC. Translating it yields CASSLLGARGYTF.

The V and J genes are TRBV6-1 and TRBJ2-7, with TRBD1 matching 11 bases. Germline V gene data show CDR1 as MNHNS and CDR2 as SASEGT. With V trimmed by 8 bases and J by 2 bases, 5 bases remained unmatched. The CDR3 sequence is 14 residues long. CDR3 sequence reads: CASGRGQGAYEQYF. In nucleotides, the CDR3 is TGTGCCAGCGGACGGGGACAGGGGGCCTACGAGCAGTACTTC.

The chain couples TRBV7-2 to TRBJ2-3; maybe TRBD2 (5 bases). Trimming cost V 3 bases and J 3 bases, with 7 bases left between them. Germline V gene lookup returns CDR1 SGHTA and CDR2 FQGNSA. The CDR3 loop spans 13 amino acids. This CDR3 is CASSFGVTDTQYF. The CDR3 bases are TGTGCCAGCAGCTTCGGGGTGACAGATACGCAGTATTTT.

The V gene is TRBV19, the J gene TRBJ2-5, with D possibly being TRBD2 (5 bases). Germline loops: CDR1 LNHDA, CDR2 SQIVND (reference sequence). The CDR3 totals 14 residues. V lost 1 base and J 4 bases, leaving 10 bases between the germline ends. The CDR3 loop reads CASSIGRLRETQYF. The CDR3 coding sequence is TGTGCCAGTAGTATAGGTCGACTACGAGAGACCCAGTACTTC.

This chain joins TRBV29-1 and TRBJ2-5; possible D gene TRBD2, 5 bases. V lost 1 base to trimming and J lost 1 base, with 10 bases between them. There are 14 residues in the CDR3. Germline V gene sequence: CDR1 SQVTM, CDR2 ANQGSEA. The CDR3 is CSVEGSGPQETQYF. The CDR3 DNA follows: TGCAGCGTTGAAGGCAGCGGACCCCAAGAGACCCAGTACTTC. The full variable domain, in which reference TRBV29-1 and TRBJ2-5 provide the parts outside the CDR3, is SAVISQKPSRDICQRGTSLTIQCQVDSQVTMMFWYRQQPGQSLTLIATANQGSEATYESGFVIDKFPISRPNLTFSTLTVSNMSPEDSSIYLCSVEGSGPQETQYFGPGTRLLVL.

The chain's CDR3 is CASSQDPRSSYEQYF. CDR3 nucleotides: TGTGCCAGCAGCCAAGATCCGAGGAGCTCCTACGAGCAGTACTTC. This chain uses TRBV4-2 with TRBJ2-7, with D unresolved. The CDR3 consists of 15 residues. Per the germline V gene, CDR1 is LGHNA and CDR2 is YNFKEQ. V shed 0 bases and J shed 0 bases, with 9 bases lying between them.

The chain combines TRBV27 with TRBJ1-2; D not resolved. V was pared by 4 bases and J by 7 bases, with 19 bases between. CDR3 size: 15 residues. Germline CDR1 MNHEY, CDR2 SMNVEV (reference sequence). CDR3 nucleotides: TGTGCCAGCAGTTCCATTGGTGGCCTCGGCGGTGGCTACACCTTC. This gives the protein CASSSIGGLGGGYTF.

The rearrangement joins TRBV2 to TRBJ2-7; D not resolved. Germline V gene sequence: CDR1 SNHLY, CDR2 FYNNEI. This CDR3 is 12 amino acids long. The V gene lost 6 bases and the J gene lost 1 base, with 7 bases spanning the gap. The CDR3 loop is CASRRLSYEQYF. The CDR3 region has the DNA TGTGCCAGCAGGCGTCTGTCCTACGAGCAGTACTTC. Complete variable domain (other parts from reference TRBV2 and TRBJ2-7): EPEVTQTPSHQVTQMGQEVILRCVPISNHLYFYWYRQILGQKVEFLVSFYNNEISEKSEIFDDQFSVERPDGSNFTLKIRSTKLEDSAMYFCASRRLSYEQYFGPGTRLTVT.